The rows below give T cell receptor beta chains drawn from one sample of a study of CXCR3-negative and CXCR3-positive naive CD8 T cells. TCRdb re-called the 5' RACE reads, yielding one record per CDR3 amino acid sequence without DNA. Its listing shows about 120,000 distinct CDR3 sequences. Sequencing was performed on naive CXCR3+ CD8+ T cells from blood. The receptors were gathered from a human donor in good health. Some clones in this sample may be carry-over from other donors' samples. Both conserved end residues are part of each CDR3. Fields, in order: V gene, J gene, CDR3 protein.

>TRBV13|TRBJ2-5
CASSLVHQETQYF
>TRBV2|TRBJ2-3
CASSEGYRVETDTQYF
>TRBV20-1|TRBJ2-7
CSAREDSYEQYF
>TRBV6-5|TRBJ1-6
CASSYSVRGFSPLHF
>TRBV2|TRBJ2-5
CASSGTARETQYF
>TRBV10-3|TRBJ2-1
CAISEGADSSYNEQFF
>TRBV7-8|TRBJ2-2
CASSFEYTRADPCF
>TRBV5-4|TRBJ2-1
CASSPGLEGFSEQFF
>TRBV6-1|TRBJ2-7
CASSANQGAYYEQYF
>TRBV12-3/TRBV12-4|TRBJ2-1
CASNSGLGNEQFF
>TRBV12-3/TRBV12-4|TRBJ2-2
CASSFYRVGAGELFF
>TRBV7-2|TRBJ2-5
CASSLGVGLPETQYF
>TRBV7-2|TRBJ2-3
CASSLGVSDTQYF
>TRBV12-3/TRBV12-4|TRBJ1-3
CASRRSGATGNTIYF
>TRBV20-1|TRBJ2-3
CSATMDRRSTDTQYF
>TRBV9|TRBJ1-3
CASSFDSVGGNTIYF
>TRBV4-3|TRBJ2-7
CASSPGTSGGYYEQYF
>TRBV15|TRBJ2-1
CATGDKYNEQFF
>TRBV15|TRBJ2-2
CATKREENTGELFF
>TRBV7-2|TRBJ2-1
CASSQLYLASKRDNEQFF
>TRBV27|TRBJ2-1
CASKFVSGGASYNEQFF
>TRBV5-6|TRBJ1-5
CASSFRVSNQPQHF
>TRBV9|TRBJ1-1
CASSGETEHTEAFF
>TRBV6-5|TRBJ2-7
CASSYGPSYEQYF
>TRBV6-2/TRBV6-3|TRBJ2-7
CATQAGRRAEQYF
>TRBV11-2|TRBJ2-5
CASSRERGRKETQYF
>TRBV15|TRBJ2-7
CATKGVEDEQYF
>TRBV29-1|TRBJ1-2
CSVEVVGPSSDGYTF
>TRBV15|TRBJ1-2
CATRKRGQGFYGYTF
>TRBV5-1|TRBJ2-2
CASSYTTSNTGELFF
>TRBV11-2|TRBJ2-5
CASSQGTSFQETQYF
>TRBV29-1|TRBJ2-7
CSVLTGPYEQYF
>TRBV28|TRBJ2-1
CASTSVGYNEQFF
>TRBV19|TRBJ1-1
CASTTGRAEAFF
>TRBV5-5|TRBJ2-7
CASSPEGIAAIGSYEQYF
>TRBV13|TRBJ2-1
CASSHFHADGGGGGPTYNEQFF
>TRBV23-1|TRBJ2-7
CASSRPTGSKAYEQYF
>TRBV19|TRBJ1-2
CASTKEEDRPNYGYTF
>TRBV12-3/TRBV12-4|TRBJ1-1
CASSSVGTGYPEAFF
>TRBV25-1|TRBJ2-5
CASSPVVDREQETQYF
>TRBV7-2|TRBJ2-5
CASSFENSSAGAGETQYF
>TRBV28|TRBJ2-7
CASRQGYEQCF